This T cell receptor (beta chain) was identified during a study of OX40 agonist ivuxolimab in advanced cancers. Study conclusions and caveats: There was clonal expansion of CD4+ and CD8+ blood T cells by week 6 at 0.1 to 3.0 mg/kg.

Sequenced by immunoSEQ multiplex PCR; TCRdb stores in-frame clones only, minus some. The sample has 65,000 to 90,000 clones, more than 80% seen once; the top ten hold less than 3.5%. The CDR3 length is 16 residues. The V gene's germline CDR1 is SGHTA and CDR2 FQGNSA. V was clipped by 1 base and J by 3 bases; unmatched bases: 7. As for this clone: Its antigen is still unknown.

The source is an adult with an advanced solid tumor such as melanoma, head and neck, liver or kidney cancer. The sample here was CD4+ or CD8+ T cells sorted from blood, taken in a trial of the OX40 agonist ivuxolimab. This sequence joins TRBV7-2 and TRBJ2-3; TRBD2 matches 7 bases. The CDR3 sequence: CASSLGWGGPTDTQYF. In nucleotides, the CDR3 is TGTGCCAGCAGCTTAGGGTGGGGGGGTCCGACAGATACGCAGTATTTT.